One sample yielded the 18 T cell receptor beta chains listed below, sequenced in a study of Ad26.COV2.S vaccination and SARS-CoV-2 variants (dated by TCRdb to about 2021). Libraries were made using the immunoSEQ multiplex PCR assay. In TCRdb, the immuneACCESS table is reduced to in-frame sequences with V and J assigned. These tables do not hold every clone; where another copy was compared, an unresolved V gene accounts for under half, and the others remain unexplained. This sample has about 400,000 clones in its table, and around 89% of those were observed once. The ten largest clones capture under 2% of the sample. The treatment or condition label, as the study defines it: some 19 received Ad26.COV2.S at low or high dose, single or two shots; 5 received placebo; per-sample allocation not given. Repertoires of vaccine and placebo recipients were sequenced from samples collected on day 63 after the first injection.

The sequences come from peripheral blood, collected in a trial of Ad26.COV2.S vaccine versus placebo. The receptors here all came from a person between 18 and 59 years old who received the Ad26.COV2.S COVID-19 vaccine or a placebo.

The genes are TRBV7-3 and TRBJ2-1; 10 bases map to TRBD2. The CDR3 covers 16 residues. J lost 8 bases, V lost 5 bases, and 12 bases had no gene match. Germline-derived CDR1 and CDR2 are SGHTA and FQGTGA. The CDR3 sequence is CASSPRTSGLGYEQFF. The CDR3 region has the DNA TGTGCCAGCAGCCCTCGGACTAGCGGATTGGGGTATGAGCAGTTCTTC.

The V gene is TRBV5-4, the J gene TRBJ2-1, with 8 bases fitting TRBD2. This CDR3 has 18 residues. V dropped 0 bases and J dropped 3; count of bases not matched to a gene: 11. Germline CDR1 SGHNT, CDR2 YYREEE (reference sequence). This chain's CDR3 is CASSLAGVAGLVYNEQFF. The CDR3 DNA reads TGTGCCAGCAGCTTGGCAGGGGTAGCGGGACTAGTCTACAATGAGCAGTTCTTC. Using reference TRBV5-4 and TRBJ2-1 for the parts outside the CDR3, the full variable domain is ETGVTQSPTHLIKTRGQQVTLRCSSQSGHNTVSWYQQALGQGPQFIFQYYREEENGRGNFPPRFSGLQFPNYSSELNVNALELDDSALYLCASSLAGVAGLVYNEQFFGPGTRLTVL.

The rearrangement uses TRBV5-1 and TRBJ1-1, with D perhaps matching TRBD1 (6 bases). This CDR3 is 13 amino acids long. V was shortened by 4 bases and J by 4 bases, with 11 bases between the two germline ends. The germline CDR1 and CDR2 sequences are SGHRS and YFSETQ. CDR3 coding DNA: TGCGCCAGCAGCATGGACAGTGGCACTGAAGCTTTCTTT. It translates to CASSMDSGTEAFF.

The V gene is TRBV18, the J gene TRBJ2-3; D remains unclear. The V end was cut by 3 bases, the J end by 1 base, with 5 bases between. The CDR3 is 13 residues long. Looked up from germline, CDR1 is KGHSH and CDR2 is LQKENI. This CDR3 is CASSPDRTDTQYF. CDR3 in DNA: TGTGCCAGCTCACCCGATCGCACAGATACGCAGTATTTT.

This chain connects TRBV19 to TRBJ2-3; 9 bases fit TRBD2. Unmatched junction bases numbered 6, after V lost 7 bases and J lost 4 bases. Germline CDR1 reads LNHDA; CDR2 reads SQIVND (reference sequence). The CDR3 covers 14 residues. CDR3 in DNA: TGTGCCAGTATGGGCGGGAGGGATGCAGATACGCAGTATTTT. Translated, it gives CASMGGRDADTQYF.

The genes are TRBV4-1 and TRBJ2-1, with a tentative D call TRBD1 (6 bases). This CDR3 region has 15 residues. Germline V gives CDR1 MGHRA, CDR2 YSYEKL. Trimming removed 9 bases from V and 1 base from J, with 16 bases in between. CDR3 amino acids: CASVPGAGSYNEQFF. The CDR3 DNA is TGCGCCAGTGTACCAGGGGCAGGGTCCTACAATGAGCAGTTCTTC.

Written as DNA, the CDR3 is TGCGCCAGCAGCCGAGGTTTACAGGGGAATGGCTACACCTTC. Residues: CASSRGLQGNGYTF. The chain joins TRBV4-3 to TRBJ1-2; TRBD1 matches 7 bases. The CDR3 runs to 14 residues. After removal of 4 bases from V and 6 bases from J, the junction contained 8 bases not matched to a gene. Germline V gene lookup returns CDR1 LGHNA and CDR2 YSLEER.

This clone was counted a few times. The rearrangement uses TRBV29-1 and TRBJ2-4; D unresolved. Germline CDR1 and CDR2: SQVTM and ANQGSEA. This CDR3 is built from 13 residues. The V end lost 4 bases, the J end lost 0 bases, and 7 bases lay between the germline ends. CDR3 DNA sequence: TGCAGCGTTGTATGGGTAGCCAAAAACATTCAGTACTTC. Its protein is CSVVWVAKNIQYF.

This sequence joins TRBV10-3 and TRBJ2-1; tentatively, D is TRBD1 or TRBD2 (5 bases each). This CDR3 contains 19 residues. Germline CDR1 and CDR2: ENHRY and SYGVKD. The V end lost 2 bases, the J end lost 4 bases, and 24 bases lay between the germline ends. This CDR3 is CAISEPSQGRSREYNEQFF. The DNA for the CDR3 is TGTGCCATCAGTGAGCCGAGCCAGGGACGGTCACGGGAATACAATGAGCAGTTCTTC.

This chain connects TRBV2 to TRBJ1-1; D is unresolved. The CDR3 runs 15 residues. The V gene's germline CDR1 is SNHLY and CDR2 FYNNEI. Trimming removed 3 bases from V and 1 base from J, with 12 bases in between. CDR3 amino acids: CASSDWTAENTEAFF. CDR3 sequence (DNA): TGTGCCAGCAGTGATTGGACGGCCGAGAACACTGAAGCTTTCTTT. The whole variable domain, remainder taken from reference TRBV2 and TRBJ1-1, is EPEVTQTPSHQVTQMGQEVILRCVPISNHLYFYWYRQILGQKVEFLVSFYNNEISEKSEIFDDQFSVERPDGSNFTLKIRSTKLEDSAMYFCASSDWTAENTEAFFGQGTRLTVV.

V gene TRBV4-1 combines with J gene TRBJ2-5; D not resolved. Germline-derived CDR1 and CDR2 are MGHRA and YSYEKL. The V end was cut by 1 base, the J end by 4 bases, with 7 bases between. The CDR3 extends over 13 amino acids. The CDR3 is CASSQGVVETQYF. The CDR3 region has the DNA TGCGCCAGCAGCCAAGGAGTAGTAGAGACCCAGTACTTC.

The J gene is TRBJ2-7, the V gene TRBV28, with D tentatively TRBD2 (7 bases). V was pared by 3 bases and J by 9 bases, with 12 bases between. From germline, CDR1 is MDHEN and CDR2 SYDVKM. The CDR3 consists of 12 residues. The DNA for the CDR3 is TGTGCCAGCAGTTTGGGGGGGGCAAGGCAGTACTTC. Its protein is CASSLGGARQYF.

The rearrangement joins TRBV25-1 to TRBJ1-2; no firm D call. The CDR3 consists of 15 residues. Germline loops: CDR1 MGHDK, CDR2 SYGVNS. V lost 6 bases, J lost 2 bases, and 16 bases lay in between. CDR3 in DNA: TGTGCCAGCAGAGGGCCCCTAGGCTTAAACTATGGCTACACCTTC. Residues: CASRGPLGLNYGYTF.

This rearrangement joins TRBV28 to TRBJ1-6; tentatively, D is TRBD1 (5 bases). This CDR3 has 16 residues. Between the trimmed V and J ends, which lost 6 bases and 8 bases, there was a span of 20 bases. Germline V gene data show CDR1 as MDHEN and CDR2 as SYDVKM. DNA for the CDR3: TGTGCCAGCAGCCCCATCCCCGGCAGGGTTGATTCACCCCTCCACTTT. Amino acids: CASSPIPGRVDSPLHF.

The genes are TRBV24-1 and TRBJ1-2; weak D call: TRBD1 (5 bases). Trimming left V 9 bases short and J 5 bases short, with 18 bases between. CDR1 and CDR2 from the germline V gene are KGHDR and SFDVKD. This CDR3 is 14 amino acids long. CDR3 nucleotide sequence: TGTGCCACCGTGGAGAATGACCGACAGTATGGCTACACCTTC. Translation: CATVENDRQYGYTF.

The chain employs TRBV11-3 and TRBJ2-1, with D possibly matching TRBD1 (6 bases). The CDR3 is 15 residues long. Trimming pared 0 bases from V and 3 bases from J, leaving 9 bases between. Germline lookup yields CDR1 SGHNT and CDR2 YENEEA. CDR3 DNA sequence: TGTGCCAGCAGCTTAGAGGGGGCTGGCTACAATGAGCAGTTCTTC. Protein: CASSLEGAGYNEQFF.

CDR3: CASSLDEFGYTF. DNA of the CDR3: TGTGCCAGCAGCTTAGATGAATTCGGCTACACCTTC. This sequence joins TRBV7-9 and TRBJ1-2; D is uncertain. The germline gives CDR1 SEHNR, CDR2 FQNEAQ (reference sequence). The CDR3 length is 12 residues. Trimming took off 1 base at V and 8 bases at J, with 8 bases between the two ends.

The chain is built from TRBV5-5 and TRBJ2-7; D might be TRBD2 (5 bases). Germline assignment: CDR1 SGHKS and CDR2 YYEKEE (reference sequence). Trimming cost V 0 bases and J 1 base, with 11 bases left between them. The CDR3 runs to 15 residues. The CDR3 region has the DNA TGTGCCAGCAGCTTGGTCGGGGATCTTTCCTACGAGCAGTACTTC. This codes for CASSLVGDLSYEQYF.